The rows below give T cell receptor beta chains drawn from one sample of a study of human T cells and chemical hapten exposure. TCRdb re-derived calls from the RACE reads in MiXCR, one entry per CDR3 protein. The sample lists 56,000 or so distinct CDR3 sequences, 9.5% to 10% occurring once. Sequenced material: whole blood, taken in connection with sensitization to the hapten diphenylcyclopropenone (DPC). Receptors originate from a woman in her twenties or thirties with alopecia areata. Some clones in this sample may be carry-over from other donors' samples. Each CDR3 is given with its conserved first and last residue. D genes are given only for firm matches. Only part of the rows carry a size: once, few, many, or a class if the clone is expanded.

j_call: TRBJ2-7
v_call: TRBV20-1
clone_size: .
d_call: TRBD2
cdr3_nt: TGCAGTGCTAGAGACCGACTAGCTCCCGAGCAGTACTTC
cdr3_aa: CSARDRLAPEQYF

j_call: TRBJ1-1
v_call: TRBV5-1
clone_size: .
d_call: .
cdr3_nt: TGCGCCAGCAGCTTGAAGATGAACACTGAAGCTTTCTTT
cdr3_aa: CASSLKMNTEAFF

j_call: TRBJ1-1
v_call: TRBV29-1
clone_size: .
d_call: TRBD1
cdr3_nt: TGCAGCACCAGGGGGCCGGGCACTGAAGCTTTCTTT
cdr3_aa: CSTRGPGTEAFF

j_call: TRBJ2-1
v_call: TRBV7-9
clone_size: .
d_call: TRBD2
cdr3_nt: TGTGCCAGCAGCTCCGGACTAGCGGGGTCCTACAATGAGCAGTTCTTC
cdr3_aa: CASSSGLAGSYNEQFF

j_call: TRBJ2-1
v_call: TRBV5-6
clone_size: .
d_call: .
cdr3_nt: TGTGCCAGCAGCTTCAGTGGGTCCTACAATGAGCAGTTCTTC
cdr3_aa: CASSFSGSYNEQFF

j_call: TRBJ2-6
v_call: TRBV5-4
clone_size: few
d_call: .
cdr3_nt: TGTGCCAGCAGCTTGTTGGGCCCTGGGGCCAACGTCCTGACTTTC
cdr3_aa: CASSLLGPGANVLTF

j_call: TRBJ1-4
v_call: TRBV12-3/TRBV12-4
clone_size: few
d_call: TRBD1
cdr3_nt: TGTGCCAGCAGTGACAGGGGGCGCGGTAATGAAAAACTGTTTTTT
cdr3_aa: CASSDRGRGNEKLFF

j_call: TRBJ2-3
v_call: TRBV12-3/TRBV12-4
clone_size: few
d_call: .
cdr3_nt: TGTGCCAGCAGGAGGGGTTTGTACACAGATACGCAGTATTTT
cdr3_aa: CASRRGLYTDTQYF

j_call: TRBJ2-3
v_call: TRBV9
clone_size: few
d_call: TRBD2
cdr3_nt: TGTGCCAGCAGCCCCCGGGTAGCGGGGGGGCAAACGCAGTATTTT
cdr3_aa: CASSPRVAGGQTQYF

j_call: TRBJ2-7
v_call: TRBV18
clone_size: .
d_call: .
cdr3_nt: TGTGCCAGCTCACCAGGGAACAGTCGCTACGAGCAGTACTTC
cdr3_aa: CASSPGNSRYEQYF

j_call: TRBJ2-7
v_call: TRBV6-6
clone_size: few
d_call: TRBD1
cdr3_nt: TGTGCCAGCAACAGGGACAGAAGAGACGAGCAGTACTTC
cdr3_aa: CASNRDRRDEQYF

j_call: TRBJ2-3
v_call: TRBV6-5
clone_size: many
d_call: TRBD2
cdr3_nt: TGTGCCAGCAGACGGACTAGCTTCGATACGCAGTATTTT
cdr3_aa: CASRRTSFDTQYF

j_call: TRBJ2-1
v_call: TRBV7-2
clone_size: .
d_call: .
cdr3_nt: TGTGCCAGCAGCCACTGGGACTGGCAGCAGTTCTTC
cdr3_aa: CASSHWDWQQFF

j_call: TRBJ2-7
v_call: TRBV28
clone_size: .
d_call: .
cdr3_nt: TGTGCCAGCAGTTTGTTACACGAGCAGTACTTC
cdr3_aa: CASSLLHEQYF